The clone carrying this TCR beta chain was observed at least ten times. The antigen is undetermined. These data originate in a study of T cell repertoires in cytomegalovirus infection. Study background: It can be stated that public TCR beta signatures indicated CMV infection as well as a matching HLA type.

Study-level findings and limits: Ex vivo responses were dominated by HLA-C-restricted CMV-specific TCR beta clonotypes. People with CMV and the relevant HLA were identified by cumulative public TCR beta family frequency.

After removal of 5 bases from V and 3 bases from J, the junction contained 4 bases not matched to a gene. The CDR3 loop spans 16 amino acids. From germline, CDR1 is SGHTA and CDR2 FQGNSA. TCRdb reprocessed the reads via MiXCR and lists one record per CDR3 protein. The data show around 100,000 distinct CDR3 sequences, 15% to 20% seen once. The rearrangement uses TRBV7-2 and TRBJ2-3; 14 bases map to TRBD2. This TCR was recovered from a human donor in good health (CMV status not recorded). Some clones in this sample may be carry-over from other donors' samples. Sequenced material: PBMCs. The CDR3 coding sequence is TGTGCCAGCAGCCCCGGACTAGCGGGGGGTACAGATACGCAGTATTTT. Translation: CASSPGLAGGTDTQYF.